What follows describes a single T cell receptor (beta chain). The antigen remains unidentified. The sample is drawn from a study of CD8+ T cells in alopecia areata. The wider study: The protocol delivered tofacitinib for 6 to 18 months, then withdrew it for 6 months. Overall study results and limits: Both scalp clonality and the expanded CD8+ clones among the top 100 showed a significant decrease with tofacitinib.

Treatment here: oral pan-JAK inhibitor, 5-10 mg twice daily. Both peripheral blood and punch biopsies of lesional scalp skin were obtained from patients who had alopecia areata. Germline V lookup: CDR1 SQVTM, CDR2 ANQGSEA. This CDR3 has 11 residues. V lost 3 bases to trimming and J lost 8 bases; unmatched junction nucleotides: 3. Sequencing templates came from extracted RNA that was reverse transcribed into cDNA. Profiled with immunoSEQ multiplex PCR; TCRdb holds only in-frame clones, not every one. The profile shows roughly 200,000 clones, under 60% of them singletons. The clonotype was recovered from a human donor with alopecia areata. This sequence joins TRBV29-1 and TRBJ1-1; TRBD1 aligns across 7 bases. The sample in question was CD8+ T cells sorted from blood, obtained at week 24, from a patient treated with tofacitinib. CDR3 bases: TGCAGCGTTGACATACAGGGGGAAGCTTTCTTT. It translates to CSVDIQGEAFF. The whole variable domain, filled in from reference TRBV29-1 and TRBJ1-1, reads SAVISQKPSRDICQRGTSLTIQCQVDSQVTMMFWYRQQPGQSLTLIATANQGSEATYESGFVIDKFPISRPNLTFSTLTVSNMSPEDSSIYLCSVDIQGEAFFGQGTRLTVV.